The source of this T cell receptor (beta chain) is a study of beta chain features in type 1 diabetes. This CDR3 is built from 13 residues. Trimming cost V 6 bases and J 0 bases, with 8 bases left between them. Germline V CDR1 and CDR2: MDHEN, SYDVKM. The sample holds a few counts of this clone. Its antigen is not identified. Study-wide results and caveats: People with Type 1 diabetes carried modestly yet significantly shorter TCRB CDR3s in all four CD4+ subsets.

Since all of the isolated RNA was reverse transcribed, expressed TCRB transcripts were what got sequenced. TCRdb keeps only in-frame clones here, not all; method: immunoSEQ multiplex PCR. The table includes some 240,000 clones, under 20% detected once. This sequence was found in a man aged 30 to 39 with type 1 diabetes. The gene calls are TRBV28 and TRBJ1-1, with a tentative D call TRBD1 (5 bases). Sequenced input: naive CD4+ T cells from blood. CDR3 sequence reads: CASRARVNTEAFF. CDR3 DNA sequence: TGTGCCAGCAGGGCCAGGGTGAACACTGAAGCTTTCTTT.